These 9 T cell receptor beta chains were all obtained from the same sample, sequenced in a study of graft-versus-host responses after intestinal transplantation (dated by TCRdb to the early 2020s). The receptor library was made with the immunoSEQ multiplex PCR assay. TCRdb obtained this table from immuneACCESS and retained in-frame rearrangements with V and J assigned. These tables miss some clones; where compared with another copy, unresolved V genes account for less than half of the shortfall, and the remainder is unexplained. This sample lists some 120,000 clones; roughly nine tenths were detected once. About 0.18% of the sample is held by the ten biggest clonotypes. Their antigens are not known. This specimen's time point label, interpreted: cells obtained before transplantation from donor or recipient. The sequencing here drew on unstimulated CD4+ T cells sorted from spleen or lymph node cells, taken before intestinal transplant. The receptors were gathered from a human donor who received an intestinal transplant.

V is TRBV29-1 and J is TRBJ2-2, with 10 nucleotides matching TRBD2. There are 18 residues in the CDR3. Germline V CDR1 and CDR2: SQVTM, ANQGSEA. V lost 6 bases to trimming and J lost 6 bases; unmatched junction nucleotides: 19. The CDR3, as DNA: TGCAGCGTCGAGACACCCGCTAGCGGGGGAGCCCTTCCCGGGGAGCTGTTTTTT. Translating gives CSVETPASGGALPGELFF.

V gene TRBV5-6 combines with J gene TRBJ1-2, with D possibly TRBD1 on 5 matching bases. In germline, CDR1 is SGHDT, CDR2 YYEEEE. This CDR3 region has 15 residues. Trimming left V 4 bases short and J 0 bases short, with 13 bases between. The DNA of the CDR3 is TGTGCCAGCAGCCAGCGGGGCATAGCTAACTATGGCTACACCTTC. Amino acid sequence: CASSQRGIANYGYTF.

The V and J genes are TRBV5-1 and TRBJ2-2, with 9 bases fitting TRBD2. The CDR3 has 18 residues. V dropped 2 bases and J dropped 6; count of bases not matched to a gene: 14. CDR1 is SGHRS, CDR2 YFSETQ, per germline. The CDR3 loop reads CASSLATSGTRRSGELFF. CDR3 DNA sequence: TGCGCCAGCAGCTTAGCGACTAGCGGCACAAGGCGGTCCGGGGAGCTGTTTTTT.

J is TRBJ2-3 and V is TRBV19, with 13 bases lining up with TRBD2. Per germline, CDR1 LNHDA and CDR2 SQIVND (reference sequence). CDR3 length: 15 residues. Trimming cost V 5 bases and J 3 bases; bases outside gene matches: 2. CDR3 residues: CASSPGLAGTDTQYF. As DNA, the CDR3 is TGTGCCAGTAGTCCGGGACTAGCGGGGACAGATACGCAGTATTTT.

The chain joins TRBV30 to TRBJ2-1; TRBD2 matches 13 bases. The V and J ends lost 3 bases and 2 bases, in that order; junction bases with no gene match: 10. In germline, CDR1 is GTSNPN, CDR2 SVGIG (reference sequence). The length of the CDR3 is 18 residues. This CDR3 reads CAWRPGLAGVRPYNEQFF. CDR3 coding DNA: TGTGCCTGGAGACCAGGACTAGCGGGAGTGCGTCCCTACAATGAGCAGTTCTTC.

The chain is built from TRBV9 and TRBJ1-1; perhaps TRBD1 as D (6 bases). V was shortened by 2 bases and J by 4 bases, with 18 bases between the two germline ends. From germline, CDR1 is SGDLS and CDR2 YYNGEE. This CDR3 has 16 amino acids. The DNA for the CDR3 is TGTGCCAGCAGCGTGGGAGGAGGGGGGGTGAGCACTGAAGCTTTCTTT. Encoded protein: CASSVGGGGVSTEAFF.

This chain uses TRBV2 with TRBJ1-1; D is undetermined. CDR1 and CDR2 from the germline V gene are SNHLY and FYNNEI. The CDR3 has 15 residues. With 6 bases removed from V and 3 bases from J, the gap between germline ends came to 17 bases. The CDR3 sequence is CASSVTRTVHTEAFF. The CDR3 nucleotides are TGTGCCAGCAGCGTTACCCGAACAGTCCACACTGAAGCTTTCTTT.

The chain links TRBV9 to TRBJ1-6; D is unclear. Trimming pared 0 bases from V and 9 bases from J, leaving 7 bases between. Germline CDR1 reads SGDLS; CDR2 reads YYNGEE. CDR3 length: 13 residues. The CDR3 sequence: CASSVAPISPLHF. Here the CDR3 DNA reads TGTGCCAGCAGCGTAGCCCCTATTTCACCCCTCCACTTT.

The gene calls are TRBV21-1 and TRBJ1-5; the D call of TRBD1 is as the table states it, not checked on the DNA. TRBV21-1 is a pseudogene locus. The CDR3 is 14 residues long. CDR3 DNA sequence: TGTGCCAGCAGCGCCCACAGGGGGGAACAGCCCCAGCATTTT. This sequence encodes CASSAHRGEQPQHF.